This entry features one T cell receptor (beta chain) sequence. The antigen remains unidentified. These data originate in a study of T cell responses to AZD1222 COVID-19 vaccine. Study results and caveats: Repertoire collection took place solely once the T cell response had peaked.

The CDR3 has 13 amino acids. V dropped 0 bases and J dropped 6 bases, with 9 bases sitting between them. Produced via immunoSEQ multiplex PCR; TCRdb's table is partial and in-frame only. The sample has 150,000 or so clones; over 75% are singletons. The material was peripheral blood, obtained on day 0 of AZD1222 vaccination. The chain employs TRBV12-3 or TRBV12-4 and TRBJ2-7; D not resolved. This clonotype was sampled from an adult in good health. Written as DNA, the CDR3 is TGTGCCAGCAGTTTAGCGGGCCTCCCCGAGCAGTACTTC. Its protein is CASSLAGLPEQYF.